These 21 T cell receptor beta chains originate from one sample sequenced in a study of T-cell memory formation after mild COVID-19. TCRdb independently ran MiXCR on the 5' RACE reads; one entry per CDR3 protein. The sample yields 450,000 or so distinct CDR3 sequences, approximately 23% seen once. The sequenced sample consisted of PBMCs or a T cell subset sorted from them (not recorded which). The receptors shown here come from an adult woman who had mild COVID-19 (a few samples of this study predate the infection). Cell type and time point are not known.

This chain joins TRBV6-5 and TRBJ1-5; a weak D match, TRBD1 (5 bases). V shed 1 base and J shed 6 bases, with 25 bases lying between them. CDR1 is MNHEY, CDR2 SVGAGI, per germline. This CDR3 comprises 19 residues. CDR3 sequence: CASSYWTSGAQEHIQPQHF. The CDR3 DNA sequence: TGTGCCAGCAGTTACTGGACATCTGGAGCTCAAGAGCATATTCAGCCCCAGCATTTT.

This clonotype was observed a handful of times. V and J are TRBV20-1 and TRBJ2-2; perhaps TRBD2 as D (6 bases). The CDR3 consists of 16 residues. V was shortened by 0 bases and J by 3 bases, with 14 bases between the two germline ends. The germline CDR1 and CDR2 sequences are DFQATT and SNEGSKA (reference sequence). The CDR3 coding sequence is TGCAGTGCTAGAGATCGAGGCGGGGCATACACCGGGGAGCTGTTTTTT. This encodes CSARDRGGAYTGELFF.

A few counts support this clonotype. The chain joins TRBV15 to TRBJ1-2; D not resolved. Germline V gives CDR1 LNHNV, CDR2 YYDKDF (reference sequence). The CDR3 is 14 amino acids. Trimming pared 0 bases from V and 4 bases from J, leaving 9 bases between. CDR3 region: CATSRDYGIYGYTF. For the CDR3, the DNA is TGTGCCACCAGCAGAGATTATGGGATCTATGGCTACACCTTC.

This clonotype came up a few times. The chain employs TRBV4-1 and TRBJ2-1; D ambiguous. This CDR3 contains 16 residues. Germline-derived CDR1 and CDR2 are MGHRA and YSYEKL. V was clipped by 2 bases and J by 0 bases, with 11 bases between them. The CDR3 coding sequence is TGCGCCAGCAGCCAAATTGATCAGAGCTCCTACAATGAGCAGTTCTTC. The encoded protein is CASSQIDQSSYNEQFF.

The CDR3 here is CASSLQRETPIGEQYF. DNA of the CDR3: TGTGCCAGCAGCTTACAACGGGAGACGCCCATTGGCGAGCAGTACTTC. J is TRBJ2-7 and V is TRBV7-9; D is perhaps TRBD2 (6 bases). The germline V gene encodes CDR1 SEHNR and CDR2 FQNEAQ (reference sequence). The CDR3 totals 16 residues. Trimming stripped 2 bases from V and 6 bases from J, with 20 bases between.

The chain links TRBV20-1 to TRBJ1-2; unclear D gene. The CDR3 is 11 amino acids. The V gene lost 8 bases and the J gene lost 4 bases, with 11 bases spanning the gap. The germline V gene encodes CDR1 DFQATT and CDR2 SNEGSKA (reference sequence). Written as DNA, the CDR3 is TGCAGTCCCCCGGAGCGCTATGGCTACACCTTC. Translated, it gives CSPPERYGYTF.

This clonotype has more than one count but fewer than ten. V is TRBV7-6 and J is TRBJ2-1; D tentatively reads TRBD1 or TRBD2 (5 bases each). V shed 2 bases and J shed 9 bases, with 11 bases lying between them. There are 13 residues in the CDR3. Per germline, CDR1 SGHVS and CDR2 FNYEAQ. The CDR3 region is CASSLSGLGEQFF. The DNA of the CDR3 is TGTGCCAGCAGCTTATCGGGGCTTGGTGAGCAGTTCTTC.

The DNA of the CDR3 is TGCAGCTCCCAGGGAAACACTGAAGCTTTCTTT. This gives the protein CSSQGNTEAFF. The chain joins TRBV29-1 to TRBJ1-1, with TRBD1 as a possible D gene (5 bases). This CDR3 region has 11 residues. Deletions cut 8 bases from V and 2 bases from J, with 9 bases between. CDR1 SQVTM and CDR2 ANQGSEA come from the germline V gene.

This clonotype came up a few times. The V gene is TRBV4-3, the J gene TRBJ2-1; D possibly corresponds to TRBD1 (6 bases). V lost 0 bases to trimming and J lost 9 bases, with 12 bases between them. The CDR3 contains 14 residues. Germline V gene lookup returns CDR1 LGHNA and CDR2 YSLEER. The CDR3 DNA is TGCGCCAGCAGCCAAGAGGGGCCCAGGGGTGAGCAGTTCTTC. Its protein product is CASSQEGPRGEQFF.

The chain couples TRBV12-3 or TRBV12-4 to TRBJ2-1, with 7 bases that match TRBD2. There are 15 residues in the CDR3. Trimming at V came to 7 bases and at J to 5 bases, leaving 11 bases not matched to a gene. The CDR3 nucleotides are TGTGCCAGCAACCTCGAAGATGGGGGGGACAATGAGCAGTTCTTC. It is translated as CASNLEDGGDNEQFF.

This clonotype was recorded a few times. CDR3 nucleotides: TGTGCCAGCAGCTCACGTACGACTAGCAACAATGAGCAGTTCTTC. Protein: CASSSRTTSNNEQFF. The chain couples TRBV7-2 to TRBJ2-1; 7 positions match TRBD2. Trimming cost V 4 bases and J 5 bases; bases outside gene matches: 8. The germline gives CDR1 SGHTA, CDR2 FQGNSA. CDR3 length equals 15 residues.

V gene TRBV20-1 combines with J gene TRBJ2-1; perhaps TRBD2 as D (6 bases). V lost 5 bases and J 2 bases, leaving 22 bases between the germline ends. The CDR3 consists of 17 residues. CDR1 is DFQATT, CDR2 SNEGSKA, per germline (reference sequence). The CDR3 nucleotides are TGCAGTGCTCTTCCAGCGGTTGGGAGGAACACCTACAATGAGCAGTTCTTC. Protein product: CSALPAVGRNTYNEQFF.

The chain links TRBV25-1 to TRBJ2-3, with D possibly matching TRBD1 (6 bases). This CDR3 has 15 amino acids. Germline V gives CDR1 MGHDK, CDR2 SYGVNS. V was pared by 6 bases and J by 0 bases, with 13 bases between. CDR3 coding DNA: TGTGCCAGCAGAGAACAGGGACCAAGCACAGATACGCAGTATTTT. It yields the protein CASREQGPSTDTQYF.

This clonotype showed up just a few times. The chain has TRBV3-1 and TRBJ2-1; TRBD1 agrees at 11 bases. The CDR3 sequence is 17 residues long. With 4 bases clipped from V and 5 bases from J, the junction kept 10 bases outside the gene matches. Per germline, CDR1 LGHDT and CDR2 YNNKEL (reference sequence). CDR3 protein: CASSPSGTGGFDNEQFF. Here the CDR3 DNA reads TGTGCCAGCAGCCCTAGCGGGACAGGGGGGTTCGACAATGAGCAGTTCTTC.

V is TRBV28 and J is TRBJ1-5; D not resolved. The length of the CDR3 is 15 residues. The V end was cut by 3 bases, the J end by 2 bases, with 11 bases between. Germline lookup yields CDR1 MDHEN and CDR2 SYDVKM. For the CDR3, the DNA is TGTGCCAGCAGTTTCCGGGGAGCTGGCAATCAGCCCCAGCATTTT. It specifies CASSFRGAGNQPQHF.

The DNA of the CDR3 is TGTGCCACCAGTGAGGGGGTCTATGGCTACACCTTC. It translates to CATSEGVYGYTF. The gene calls are TRBV24-1 and TRBJ1-2, with a weak D call TRBD1 (5 bases). V was shortened by 4 bases and J by 4 bases, with 6 bases between the two germline ends. CDR3 size: 12 residues. Germline lookup yields CDR1 KGHDR and CDR2 SFDVKD.

On this clonotype itself: One junction end disagrees with the germline gene, perhaps due to a read error. This chain links TRBV13 with TRBJ2-4, with 7 bases that match TRBD2. The CDR3 runs to 13 residues. Germline CDR1 is PRHDT and CDR2 is FYEKMQ (reference sequence). In DNA, the CDR3 is TGTGCCAGCAGCCTAGGGCGGGGGAACATTCAGTACTTC. Translation gives CASSLGRGNIQYF.

This clonotype occurred a few times. The V and J genes are TRBV24-1 and TRBJ2-1; TRBD1 might be the D (6 bases). This CDR3 comprises 15 residues. In germline, CDR1 is KGHDR, CDR2 SFDVKD. The V and J ends lost 1 base and 7 bases respectively, with 13 bases between them. The CDR3 sequence: CATSDFTGPGNEQFF. The CDR3 DNA is TGTGCCACCAGTGATTTTACAGGGCCGGGGAATGAGCAGTTCTTC.

This clonotype has only a few counts. The CDR3 is CSPNTVGGSAETQYF. DNA of the CDR3: TGCAGCCCCAACACCGTGGGGGGATCTGCAGAGACCCAGTACTTC. The chain is built from TRBV20-1 and TRBJ2-5; the D gene is possibly TRBD2 (6 bases). The CDR3 covers 15 residues. CDR1 is DFQATT and CDR2 is SNEGSKA in the germline V gene (reference sequence).

The chain uses TRBV12-3 or TRBV12-4 and TRBJ2-5, with 8 bases identical to TRBD1. V trimming: 5 bases; J trimming: 4 bases; junction bases outside the gene matches: 6. The CDR3 spans 14 residues. The CDR3 DNA reads TGTGCCAGCAGTGCGACAGGGGAGTTAGAGACCCAGTACTTC. Amino acids: CASSATGELETQYF.

This sequence joins TRBV7-9 and TRBJ2-1, with 12 bases aligning to TRBD2. V gave up 2 bases and J gave up 7 bases; unmatched junction bases: 3. The length of the CDR3 is 15 residues. From germline, CDR1 is SEHNR and CDR2 FQNEAQ (reference sequence). CDR3 region: CASSLILAGGNEQFF. DNA for the CDR3: TGTGCCAGCAGCTTAATCCTAGCGGGAGGGAATGAGCAGTTCTTC.